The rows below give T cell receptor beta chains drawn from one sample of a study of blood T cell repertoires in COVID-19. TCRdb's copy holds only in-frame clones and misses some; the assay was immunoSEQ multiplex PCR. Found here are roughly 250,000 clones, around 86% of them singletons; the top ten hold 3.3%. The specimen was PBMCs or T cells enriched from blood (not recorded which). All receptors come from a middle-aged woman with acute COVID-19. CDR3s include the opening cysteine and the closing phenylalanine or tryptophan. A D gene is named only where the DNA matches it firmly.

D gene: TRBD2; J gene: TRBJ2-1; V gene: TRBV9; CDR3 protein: CASSASSGSAYNEQFF
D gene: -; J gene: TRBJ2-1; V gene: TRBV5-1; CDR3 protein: CASSVDRSYYNEQFF
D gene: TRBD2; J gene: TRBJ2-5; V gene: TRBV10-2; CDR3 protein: CASSEWLAGSGYQETQYF
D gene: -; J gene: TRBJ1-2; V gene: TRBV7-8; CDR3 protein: CASSLVGGEQDYGYTF
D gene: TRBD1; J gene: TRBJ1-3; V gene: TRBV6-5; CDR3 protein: CASRSRDSSGNTIYF
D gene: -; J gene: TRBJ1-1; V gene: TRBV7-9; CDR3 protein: CASSSPVRDLNTEAFF
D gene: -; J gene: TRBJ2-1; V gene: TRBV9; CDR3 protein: CASSVDRIHNEQFF
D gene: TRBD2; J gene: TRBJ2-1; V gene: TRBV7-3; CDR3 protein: CASSHGTSQQFF
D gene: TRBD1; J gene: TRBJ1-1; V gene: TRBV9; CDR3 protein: CASSVLQGGNTEAFF
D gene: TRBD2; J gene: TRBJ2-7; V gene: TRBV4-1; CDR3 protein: CASSQSIKIGGTSGGLRNEQYF
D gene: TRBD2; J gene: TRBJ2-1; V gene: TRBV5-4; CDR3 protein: CASSFFTSGRNEQFF
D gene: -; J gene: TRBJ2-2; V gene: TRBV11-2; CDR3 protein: CASSLGGWELFF
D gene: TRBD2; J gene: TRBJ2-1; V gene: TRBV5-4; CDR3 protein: CASSPKTGGYNEQFF
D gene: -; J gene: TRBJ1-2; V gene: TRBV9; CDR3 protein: CASSVAATGGGYTF
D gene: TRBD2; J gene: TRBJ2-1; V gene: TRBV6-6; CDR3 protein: CASTQTSGSYNEQFF